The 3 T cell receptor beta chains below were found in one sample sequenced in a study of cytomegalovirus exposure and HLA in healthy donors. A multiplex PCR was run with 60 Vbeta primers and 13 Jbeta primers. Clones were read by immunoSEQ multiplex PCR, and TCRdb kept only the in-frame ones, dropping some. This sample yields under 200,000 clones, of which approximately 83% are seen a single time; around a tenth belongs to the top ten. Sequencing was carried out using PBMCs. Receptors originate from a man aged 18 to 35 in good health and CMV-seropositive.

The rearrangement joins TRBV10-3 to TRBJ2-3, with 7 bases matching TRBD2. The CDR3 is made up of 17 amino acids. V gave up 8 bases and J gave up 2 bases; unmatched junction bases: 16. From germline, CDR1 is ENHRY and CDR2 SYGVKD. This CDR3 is CAIADHGGGISTDTQYF. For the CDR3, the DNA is TGTGCCATCGCCGACCATGGGGGGGGAATCTCCACAGATACGCAGTATTTT.

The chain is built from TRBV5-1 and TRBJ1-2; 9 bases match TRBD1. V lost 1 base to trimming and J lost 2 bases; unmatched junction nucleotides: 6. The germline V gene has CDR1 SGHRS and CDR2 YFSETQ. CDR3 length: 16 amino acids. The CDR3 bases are TGCGCCAGCAGCTTGTACCCGACAGGGGGGAACTATGGCTACACCTTC. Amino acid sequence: CASSLYPTGGNYGYTF.

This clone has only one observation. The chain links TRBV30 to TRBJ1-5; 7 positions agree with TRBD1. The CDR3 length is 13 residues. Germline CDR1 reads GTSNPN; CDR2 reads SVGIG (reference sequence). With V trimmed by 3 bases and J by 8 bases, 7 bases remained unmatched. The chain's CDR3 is CAWSRGGSEPQHF. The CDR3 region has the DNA TGTGCCTGGAGCAGAGGGGGCTCTGAGCCCCAGCATTTT.